The present T cell receptor beta chain was sequenced within a study of shared clonotypes between healthy human individuals. This clone was counted at least ten times. CDR1 LNHDA and CDR2 SQIVND come from the germline V gene (reference sequence). Germline trimming cut 6 bases from V and 5 bases from J; bases unmatched to any gene: 7. This CDR3 has 14 residues. Some clones are missing from TCRdb's copy, which holds only in-frame ones; the method was immunoSEQ multiplex PCR. The sample includes 100,000 to 120,000 clones, about 62% of them seen just once. Input material: memory CD8+ T cells sorted from blood. Subset indicated: CD45RO+ cells pooled with CCR7-negative TemRA cells. The rearrangement joins TRBV19 to TRBJ1-1, with 9 bases that match TRBD1. This sequence originates from a woman aged 25 to 45 in good health. The CDR3 bases are TGTGCCAGTAGCCAAGACAGGGGGACAACTGAAGCTTTCTTT. Encoded protein: CASSQDRGTTEAFF.